The TCR beta chain under discussion was sequenced for a study of blood T cell repertoires in COVID-19. Study-wide background: Sources were T cells, B-cell-depleted T cells, or PBMCs; the material itself was cDNA or gDNA.

With V trimmed by 3 bases and J by 2 bases, 4 bases remained unmatched. CDR1 is LNHNV, CDR2 YYDKDF, per germline (reference sequence). The CDR3 spans 16 residues. The data were produced by immunoSEQ multiplex PCR, yet TCRdb's version contains in-frame clones alone and is incomplete. The repertoire holds approximately 430,000 clones, with about nine tenths as singletons. V usage is TRBV15 and J usage is TRBJ1-4; 9 bases match TRBD1. Sequencing input: peripheral blood. This sequence was found in a woman aged 30 to 39 with active or convalescent COVID-19. The DNA for the CDR3 is TGTGCCACCAGCAGTGGACAGGGGAGTACTAATGAAAAACTGTTTTTT. It is translated as CATSSGQGSTNEKLFF.